The T cell receptor (beta chain) under discussion was sequenced for a study of memory B cells and T cells in multiple sclerosis. Whole-study results and caveats: Normalization was needed because clone-set size differences affected shared clonotype counts.

The CDR3 extends over 14 amino acids. The germline CDR1 and CDR2 sequences are MNHEY and SMNVEV (reference sequence). V lost 3 bases and J 4 bases, leaving 11 bases between the germline ends. After stimulus-free culture, autoproliferating CFSE-dim and non-proliferating CFSE-high T cells were sequenced separately. Cultures began with roughly 5x10^7 CFSE-labeled PBMCs, unstimulated for 7 days, with replicate wells pooled. CFSE at 0.45 to 0.65 uM labeled the PBMCs, which were then cultured unstimulated. Data came from immunoSEQ multiplex PCR; TCRdb stores just in-frame clones and leaves some out. The table lists 30,000 to 40,000 clones, about 82% of them singletons. With respect to this clone: As yet, its antigen is unknown.

The receptor was isolated from a human donor with multiple sclerosis. Sequences were obtained from PBMCs from blood kept in culture. The V and J genes are TRBV27 and TRBJ2-3, with TRBD2 as a possible D gene (6 bases). The CDR3 nucleotides read TGTGCCAGCAGTTTTGGGCGGGGAGCAGATACGCAGTATTTT. The encoded protein is CASSFGRGADTQYF.